The 21 T cell receptor beta chains below were found in one sample sequenced in a study of T cell responses to AZD1222 COVID-19 vaccine. Sequenced by immunoSEQ multiplex PCR; TCRdb stores in-frame clones only, minus some. The repertoire consists of some 120,000 clones, with 88% occurring once and the leading ten covering over 6.5%. The material was peripheral blood, obtained on day 0 of AZD1222 vaccination. These TCRs come from an adult in good health.

The CDR3 DNA sequence: TGTGCCAGCAGCCTCCCCGGGACAGGGGGAAACACCATATATTTT. It codes for CASSLPGTGGNTIYF. The V call is TRBV7-9, the J call TRBJ1-3; 9 bases match TRBD1. Germline V CDR1 and CDR2: SEHNR, FQNEAQ (reference sequence). The trim removed 5 bases at V and 4 bases at J, leaving 6 bases unmatched. The CDR3 loop spans 15 amino acids.

For the CDR3, the DNA is TGTGCCAGCAGCCAGACAGGGTACAATCAGCCCCAGCATTTT. Amino acids: CASSQTGYNQPQHF. The V call is TRBV7-6, the J call TRBJ1-5; 7 positions match TRBD1. V lost 5 bases and J lost 3; bases outside the gene matches: 4. CDR1 and CDR2 from the germline V gene are SGHVS and FNYEAQ. This CDR3 region has 14 residues. Based on the CDR3 plus reference TRBV7-6 and TRBJ1-5, the full variable domain is GAGVSQSPRYKVTKRGQDVALRCDPISGHVSLYWYRQALGQGPEFLTYFNYEAQQDKSGLPNDRFSAERPEGSISTLTIQRTEQRDSAMYRCASSQTGYNQPQHFGDGTRLSIL.

This chain links TRBV29-1 with TRBJ1-4; TRBD1 is a possible D gene (6 bases). V lost 5 bases and J lost 8, with 21 bases in between. CDR1 SQVTM and CDR2 ANQGSEA come from the germline V gene. The CDR3 is 15 amino acids. CDR3 region: CSVSFQGQIGEKLFF. The CDR3 region has the DNA TGCAGCGTTTCCTTCCAGGGGCAGATCGGGGAAAAACTGTTTTTT.

The V gene is TRBV14, the J gene TRBJ2-7; no firm D call. V gave up 0 bases and J gave up 7 bases, with 10 bases separating them. In germline, CDR1 is SGHDN, CDR2 FVKESK. The CDR3 is 13 residues long. CDR3 loop: CASSQEAAREQYF. The CDR3 coding sequence is TGTGCCAGCAGCCAAGAGGCGGCTCGTGAGCAGTACTTC. Filled out from reference TRBV14 and TRBJ2-7, the complete variable domain reads EAGVTQFPSHSVIEKGQTVTLRCDPISGHDNLYWYRRVMGKEIKFLLHFVKESKQDESGMPNNRFLAERTGGTYSTLKVQPAELEDSGVYFCASSQEAAREQYFGPGTRLTVT.

About this clone: The junction differs from germline at one of its ends, possibly a read error. The chain uses TRBV6-1 and TRBJ1-1; D unclear. The CDR3 contains 11 residues. Germline loops: CDR1 MNHNS, CDR2 SASEGT. As DNA, the CDR3 is TGTGCCAGCAGTGAAGCAAAGGGTCCAAGCTTT. Protein sequence: CASSEAKGPSF.

V is TRBV10-1 and J is TRBJ2-5, with unresolved D. In germline, CDR1 is WNHNN, CDR2 SYGVQD (reference sequence). The CDR3 is made up of 14 amino acids. The V gene lost 3 bases and the J gene lost 5 bases, with 13 bases spanning the gap. The DNA for the CDR3 is TGCGCCAGCAGTGAAGCAGGCGTTGGGGAGACCCAGTACTTC. It is translated as CASSEAGVGETQYF.

The J gene is TRBJ1-3, the V gene TRBV7-2, with D possibly TRBD1 on 5 matching bases. This CDR3 region has 14 residues. Trimming removed 1 base from V and 2 bases from J, with 6 bases in between. Per germline, CDR1 SGHTA and CDR2 FQGNSA. The CDR3 reads CASSLVRAGNTIYF. The CDR3 DNA reads TGTGCCAGCAGCTTAGTCAGGGCTGGAAACACCATATATTTT.

This sequence joins TRBV3-1 (or the pseudogene TRBV3-2) and TRBJ1-5; no clear D gene. The CDR3 is 14 residues long. CDR1 is LGHDT and CDR2 is YNNKEL in the germline V gene (reference sequence). The V and J ends lost 2 bases and 3 bases respectively, with 8 bases between them. CDR3 sequence reads: CASSQTLINQPQHF. Written as DNA, the CDR3 is TGTGCCAGCAGCCAAACATTAATCAATCAGCCCCAGCATTTT.

This chain joins TRBV19 and TRBJ1-2, with TRBD1 matching 9 bases. Germline lookup yields CDR1 LNHDA and CDR2 SQIVND (reference sequence). Trimming took 9 bases from V and 2 from J; bases not matched to a gene: 10. The CDR3 contains 15 residues. As DNA, the CDR3 is TGTGCCAGAACAACAGGGGGCTCGAACAACTATGGCTACACCTTC. The encoded protein is CARTTGGSNNYGYTF.

This clone was observed a few times. The rearrangement uses TRBV28 and TRBJ2-7; TRBD1 matches 11 bases. Germline loops: CDR1 MDHEN, CDR2 SYDVKM. The CDR3 runs to 18 residues. V shed 5 bases and J 3 bases; nucleotides not matched to a gene: 15. The CDR3 region is CASSPTAGQGESLYEQYF. CDR3 nucleotide sequence: TGTGCCAGCAGTCCCACGGCGGGACAGGGGGAATCTCTCTACGAGCAGTACTTC.

The chain has TRBV2 and TRBJ1-1; the D is unclear. With 2 bases removed from V and 8 bases from J, the gap between germline ends came to 12 bases. CDR3 size: 13 residues. Germline CDR1 and CDR2: SNHLY and FYNNEI. CDR3 bases: TGTGCCAGCAGTGAATCGTGGGGTCTAGAAGCTTTCTTT. As protein: CASSESWGLEAFF.

The V gene is TRBV7-9, the J gene TRBJ1-3, with no clear D. Germline CDR1 SEHNR, CDR2 FQNEAQ (reference sequence). This CDR3 spans 15 amino acids. Trimming left V 3 bases short and J 4 bases short, with 13 bases between. This chain's CDR3 is CASSFSSSPGNTIYF. The CDR3 nucleotides are TGTGCCAGCAGCTTTTCAAGTTCCCCCGGAAACACCATATATTTT.

V gene TRBV10-3 combines with J gene TRBJ2-3, with 7 nucleotides matching TRBD2. Looked up from germline, CDR1 is ENHRY and CDR2 is SYGVKD. The trim removed 7 bases at V and 3 bases at J, leaving 7 bases unmatched. The CDR3 length is 14 residues. The CDR3 nucleotides read TGTGCCATCAATCAAAGGGAGGGAACAGATACGCAGTATTTT. Protein sequence: CAINQREGTDTQYF.

V gene TRBV28 combines with J gene TRBJ1-5, with D possibly being TRBD1 (6 bases). The CDR3 runs 15 residues. The V gene's germline CDR1 is MDHEN and CDR2 SYDVKM. V lost 5 bases, J lost 4 bases, and 15 bases lay in between. CDR3 amino acids: CASSGDTGTNQPQHF. Written as DNA, the CDR3 is TGTGCCAGCAGTGGGGACACTGGGACAAATCAGCCCCAGCATTTT.

This chain uses TRBV2 with TRBJ1-2, with D tentatively TRBD1 (6 bases). The CDR3 has 13 amino acids. The germline CDR1 and CDR2 sequences are SNHLY and FYNNEI. V dropped 7 bases and J dropped 8 bases, with 17 bases sitting between them. In DNA, the CDR3 is TGTGCCAGCACACGGGACATTCTGAACGGCTACACCTTC. Translating it yields CASTRDILNGYTF.

The V and J genes are TRBV19 and TRBJ1-5; D not certain. With 3 bases removed from V and 1 base from J, the gap between germline ends came to 16 bases. The length of the CDR3 is 17 residues. Germline loops: CDR1 LNHDA, CDR2 SQIVND (reference sequence). The CDR3 protein is CASSIQYADRSNQPQHF. Written as DNA, the CDR3 is TGTGCCAGTAGTATCCAGTATGCGGACCGGAGCAATCAGCCCCAGCATTTT.

This chain uses TRBV18 with TRBJ1-5; D call uncertain. The germline V and J ends were trimmed by 5 bases and 0 bases, with 17 bases remaining between them. The CDR3 runs 17 residues. Germline V CDR1 and CDR2: KGHSH, LQKENI. CDR3 amino acids: CASSLEGHLYSNQPQHF. CDR3 sequence (DNA): TGTGCCAGCTCATTGGAGGGCCATTTATATAGCAATCAGCCCCAGCATTTT.

The chain combines TRBV3-1 (or the pseudogene TRBV3-2) with TRBJ2-3; maybe TRBD1 (6 bases). Per the germline V gene, CDR1 is LGHDT and CDR2 is YNNKEL (reference sequence). The CDR3 is made up of 13 amino acids. With 4 bases removed from V and 6 bases from J, the gap between germline ends came to 11 bases. For the CDR3, the DNA is TGTGCCAGCAGCCTGGACAGACTTGATACGCAGTATTTT. This encodes CASSLDRLDTQYF.

The V call is TRBV7-9, the J call TRBJ2-7; 7 bases fit TRBD2. This CDR3 is built from 12 residues. CDR1 and CDR2 (germline): SEHNR, FQNEAQ (reference sequence). After removal of 5 bases from V and 5 bases from J, the junction contained 3 bases not matched to a gene. CDR3 in DNA: TGTGCCAGCAGCGGTCGGGGGGACGAGCAGTACTTC. Protein sequence: CASSGRGDEQYF.

The chain employs TRBV6-5 and TRBJ1-5; D not certain. Trimming took 7 bases from V and 8 from J, leaving 12 bases between them. In germline, CDR1 is MNHEY, CDR2 SVGAGI. CDR3 length equals 12 residues. CDR3 sequence reads: CASKAVGEPQHF. Written as DNA, the CDR3 is TGTGCCAGCAAAGCAGTCGGAGAGCCCCAGCATTTT.

The chain uses TRBV4-1 and TRBJ2-3, with D unresolved. The CDR3 is 12 amino acids. Trimming took off 4 bases at V and 9 bases at J, with 11 bases between the two ends. Germline CDR1 reads MGHRA; CDR2 reads YSYEKL. CDR3 DNA: TGCGCCAGCAGCCCCCAGTCATACACGCAGTATTTT. Residues: CASSPQSYTQYF.